The rows below give T cell receptor beta chains drawn from one sample of a study of CD8 T cells in Susac syndrome. TCRdb reprocessed the immunoSEQ multiplex PCR reads via MiXCR and lists one record per CDR3 protein. The top ten hold over 0.095% of the sample, which has 140,000 to 150,000 distinct CDR3 sequences, approximately 96% seen once. The specimen sequenced was CD4+ T cells from PBMCs. These receptors were collected from a human donor with multiple sclerosis. Both conserved end residues are part of each CDR3. The order of the fields is clone size, D gene, V gene, J gene, CDR3 protein, CDR3 DNA. D genes are given only for firm matches. Clone size, where shown, is once, few, many, or a class for clones that have expanded.

>.|TRBD2|TRBV5-6|TRBJ2-1
CASSLRTSGSLNEQFF
TGTGCCAGCAGCTTAAGGACTAGCGGGAGCCTCAATGAGCAGTTCTTC
>.|.|TRBV3-1|TRBJ2-1
CASSQDPIYNEQFF
TGTGCCAGCAGCCAAGACCCTATCTACAATGAGCAGTTCTTC
>.|.|TRBV28|TRBJ2-7
CASRKTSSEQYF
TGTGCCAGCAGGAAAACTAGCAGCGAGCAGTACTTC
>.|TRBD1|TRBV12-3/TRBV12-4|TRBJ1-5
CASSLGQGYQPQHF
TGTGCCAGCAGTTTGGGACAGGGGTATCAGCCCCAGCATTTT
>.|.|TRBV30|TRBJ2-5
CAWRTDYPFQETQYF
TGTGCCTGGAGGACGGACTATCCATTCCAAGAGACCCAGTACTTC
>.|TRBD1|TRBV20-1|TRBJ1-2
CSARDLKRQGAHGYTF
TGCAGTGCTAGAGATTTAAAGAGACAGGGGGCGCATGGCTACACCTTC
>.|TRBD2|TRBV19|TRBJ2-1
CASSSLTSERIGEQFF
TGTGCCAGTAGTAGTTTGACTAGCGAGCGGATTGGTGAGCAGTTCTTC
>.|.|TRBV9|TRBJ2-1
CASSVRSRGDEQFF
TGTGCCAGCAGCGTCAGAAGCAGGGGAGATGAGCAGTTCTTC
>.|.|TRBV20-1|TRBJ1-2
CSARDLAGTSYGYTF
TGCAGTGCTAGAGATTTAGCCGGGACGTCCTATGGCTACACCTTC
>.|.|TRBV9|TRBJ2-3
CASSPGTARLDTQYF
TGTGCCAGCAGCCCCGGGACTGCCCGCTTGGATACGCAGTATTTT
>.|.|TRBV14|TRBJ1-5
CASSLNYLGPQHF
TGTGCCAGCAGCCTAAACTACTTGGGGCCCCAGCATTTT
>.|.|TRBV20-1|TRBJ2-1
CSAWPAGDEQFF
TGCAGTGCTTGGCCGGCCGGAGATGAGCAGTTCTTC
>.|.|TRBV29-1|TRBJ2-7
CSVAQGSYEQYF
TGCAGCGTTGCACAAGGATCCTACGAGCAGTACTTC
>few|.|TRBV28|TRBJ2-7
CASSSEYEQYF
TGTGCCAGCAGTTCGGAGTACGAGCAGTACTTC
>.|.|TRBV6-5|TRBJ2-7
CASSRYYSGGYEQYF
TGTGCCAGCAGCCGATACTACTCCGGGGGCTACGAGCAGTACTTC
>.|TRBD1|TRBV5-1|TRBJ2-5
CASSPQGASQETQYF
TGCGCCAGCAGTCCCCAGGGGGCATCCCAAGAGACCCAGTACTTC
>.|.|TRBV23-1|TRBJ1-2
CASSRGDYGYTF
TGCGCCAGCTCTCGGGGGGACTATGGCTACACCTTC
>.|.|TRBV9|TRBJ1-1
CASSGVGVGTEAFF
TGTGCCAGCAGCGGCGTGGGGGTGGGCACTGAAGCTTTCTTT
>.|.|TRBV3-1|TRBJ2-5
CASSQGPMGQETQYF
TGTGCCAGCAGCCAAGGGCCAATGGGCCAAGAGACCCAGTACTTC
>.|.|TRBV20-1|TRBJ1-1
CSARVGGLNTEAFF
TGCAGTGCTAGAGTAGGGGGACTGAACACTGAAGCTTTCTTT
>.|TRBD2|TRBV29-1|TRBJ2-1
CSAAGTSGRNEQFF
TGCAGCGCCGCAGGGACTAGCGGGAGAAATGAGCAGTTCTTC
>.|.|TRBV30|TRBJ2-1
CAWSLTFNEQFF
TGTGCCTGGAGTCTAACATTCAATGAGCAGTTCTTC
>.|.|TRBV29-1|TRBJ1-6
CSVGEWNSPLHF
TGCAGCGTGGGGGAATGGAATTCACCCCTCCACTTT
>.|TRBD1|TRBV24-1|TRBJ1-2
CATSVGDRVGYTF
TGTGCCACCAGTGTTGGGGACAGGGTCGGCTACACCTTC
>.|.|TRBV28|TRBJ2-5
CASSPLGRLERETQYF
TGTGCCAGCAGTCCCCTGGGTCGACTAGAGAGGGAGACCCAGTACTTC
>.|TRBD1|TRBV6-6|TRBJ2-7
CATGTGKREQYF
TGTGCCACGGGGACAGGGAAGAGGGAGCAGTACTTC
>.|.|TRBV18|TRBJ2-1
CASSQQVYNEQFF
TGTGCCAGCTCACAACAGGTCTACAATGAGCAGTTCTTC
>.|.|TRBV2|TRBJ2-6
CASSLREPNVLTF
TGTGCCAGCAGCCTACGAGAACCCAACGTCCTGACTTTC
>.|TRBD1|TRBV12-3/TRBV12-4|TRBJ2-4
CASSPGTVGNIQYF
TGTGCCAGCAGTCCCGGGACAGTGGGGAACATTCAGTACTTC
>.|.|TRBV12-3/TRBV12-4|TRBJ2-7
CASRFTGWEQYF
TGTGCCAGCAGGTTTACAGGGTGGGAGCAGTACTTC
>.|.|TRBV29-1|TRBJ2-7
CSAQHQGYEQYF
TGCAGCGCCCAGCATCAGGGGTACGAGCAGTACTTC
>.|TRBD1|TRBV28|TRBJ2-3
CASSLLGQSTDTQYF
TGTGCCAGCAGTTTATTGGGACAGAGCACAGATACGCAGTATTTT
>.|.|TRBV11-1|TRBJ2-5
CASSPQDPLETQYF
TGTGCCAGCAGCCCACAGGACCCCCTAGAGACCCAGTACTTC
>.|TRBD2|TRBV25-1|TRBJ2-3
CASSGTSGGADTQYF
TGTGCCAGCAGTGGGACTAGCGGGGGGGCAGATACGCAGTATTTT
>.|.|TRBV7-9|TRBJ2-7
CASSLVAGSYHEQYF
TGTGCCAGCAGCTTAGTTGCAGGGAGTTACCACGAGCAGTACTTC
>.|TRBD2|TRBV15|TRBJ2-3
CATSRGLAGGTDTQYF
TGTGCCACCAGCAGAGGTCTAGCGGGAGGCACAGATACGCAGTATTTT
>.|.|TRBV20-1|TRBJ2-1
CSAPRDYNEQFF
TGCAGTGCCCCCCGCGACTACAATGAGCAGTTCTTC
>.|.|TRBV2|TRBJ2-1
CASSETAGFANEQFF
TGTGCCAGCAGTGAAACGGCAGGTTTTGCGAATGAGCAGTTCTTC
>.|TRBD2|TRBV12-3/TRBV12-4|TRBJ2-1
CASRRGDNEQFF
TGTGCCAGCAGGCGGGGGGACAATGAGCAGTTCTTC
>.|.|TRBV20-1|TRBJ1-1
CSASQPVNTEAFF
TGCAGTGCTAGCCAGCCGGTGAACACTGAAGCTTTCTTT
>.|.|TRBV4-1|TRBJ2-7
CASSQFLNPLTQYEQYF
TGCGCCAGCAGCCAATTCCTGAATCCATTGACCCAATACGAGCAGTACTTC
>once|TRBD1|TRBV19|TRBJ1-1
CASSGDSEAFF
TGTGCCAGTAGCGGGGACAGTGAAGCTTTCTTT
>.|TRBD2|TRBV20-1|TRBJ2-1
CSAASGLAGPDNEQFF
TGCAGTGCTGCCTCGGGACTAGCGGGGCCCGACAATGAGCAGTTCTTC
>.|TRBD1|TRBV30|TRBJ1-5
CAWSNDRVQPQHF
TGTGCCTGGAGTAACGACAGGGTTCAGCCCCAGCATTTT
>.|.|TRBV12-3/TRBV12-4|TRBJ2-7
CASSSGQFYEQYF
TGTGCCAGCAGTTCCGGACAGTTTTACGAGCAGTACTTC
>.|.|TRBV20-1|TRBJ2-7
CSARIGASAAYEQYF
TGCAGTGCTAGGATAGGGGCTAGCGCCGCCTACGAGCAGTACTTC
>.|.|TRBV7-2|TRBJ2-1
CASSSHGTRTYNEQFF
TGTGCCAGCAGCTCCCACGGGACTCGTACCTACAATGAGCAGTTCTTC
>.|.|TRBV5-6|TRBJ1-2
CASSYPGRVYGYTF
TGTGCCAGCAGCTACCCCGGCAGGGTTTATGGCTACACCTTC
>.|TRBD1|TRBV30|TRBJ1-2
CAWSPQGIGGYTF
TGTGCCTGGAGTCCACAGGGGATAGGAGGCTACACCTTC
>.|.|TRBV7-2|TRBJ1-6
CASRTGPFNSPLHF
TGTGCCAGCCGAACAGGGCCCTTTAATTCACCCCTCCACTTT
>.|TRBD1|TRBV5-4|TRBJ2-7
CASSSPGQRYEQYF
TGTGCCAGCAGCTCTCCGGGACAGCGTTACGAGCAGTACTTC
>.|TRBD1|TRBV11-2|TRBJ1-5
CASSKGGDRGRSARFF
TGTGCCAGCAGCAAAGGGGGGGACAGGGGTCGATCAGCACGATTTTTT
>few|.|TRBV18|TRBJ1-1
CASSLSTMNTEAFF
TGTGCCAGCTCACTTTCAACCATGAACACTGAAGCTTTCTTT
>.|.|TRBV5-1|TRBJ2-1
CASSLVLGGNEQFF
TGCGCCAGCAGCTTGGTATTGGGGGGCAATGAGCAGTTCTTC
>.|.|TRBV27|TRBJ1-1
CASRGGVWATEAFF
TGTGCCAGCAGAGGGGGGGTATGGGCCACTGAAGCTTTCTTT
>.|TRBD1|TRBV6-2/TRBV6-3|TRBJ2-5
CASSYSTGQETQYF
TGTGCCAGCAGTTACTCGACAGGGCAAGAGACCCAGTACTTC
>.|TRBD2|TRBV7-6|TRBJ2-5
CASSGRGGTQETQYF
TGTGCCAGCAGCGGCCGCGGGGGTACGCAAGAGACCCAGTACTTC
>.|.|TRBV12-3/TRBV12-4|TRBJ1-1
CASSLARGVAEAFF
TGTGCCAGCAGTTTAGCGCGTGGGGTCGCTGAAGCTTTCTTT
>.|TRBD2|TRBV9|TRBJ2-1
CASSVSPASGRSSYNEQFF
TGTGCCAGCAGCGTATCCCCCGCTAGCGGGAGATCTAGCTACAATGAGCAGTTCTTC
>.|TRBD1|TRBV29-1|TRBJ1-4
CSVEGRGQGEKLFF
TGCAGCGTTGAAGGGAGGGGGCAAGGTGAAAAACTGTTTTTT